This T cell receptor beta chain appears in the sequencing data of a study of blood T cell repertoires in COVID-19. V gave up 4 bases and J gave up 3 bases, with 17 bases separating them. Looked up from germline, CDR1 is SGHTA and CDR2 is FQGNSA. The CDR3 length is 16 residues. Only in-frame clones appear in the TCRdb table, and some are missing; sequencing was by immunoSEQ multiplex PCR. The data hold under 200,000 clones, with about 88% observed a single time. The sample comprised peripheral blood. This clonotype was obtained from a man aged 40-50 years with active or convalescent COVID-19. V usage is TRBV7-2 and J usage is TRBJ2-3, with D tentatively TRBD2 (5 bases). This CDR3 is CASSSRGPLGTDTQYF. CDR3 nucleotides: TGTGCCAGCAGCTCCCGCGGGCCACTTGGGACAGATACGCAGTATTTT. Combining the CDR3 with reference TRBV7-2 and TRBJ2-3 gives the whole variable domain GAGVSQSPSNKVTEKGKDVELRCDPISGHTALYWYRQSLGQGLEFLIYFQGNSAPDKSGLPSDRFSAERTGGSVSTLTIQRTQQEDSAVYLCASSSRGPLGTDTQYFGPGTRLTVL.